This T cell receptor (beta chain) was observed in a study of radiation and T cells in renal cell carcinoma. Notes on the study in general: In blood, top tumor clones expanded by 2 weeks, shrinking by 4.

V was pared by 3 bases and J by 2 bases, with 13 bases between. The CDR3 is 15 amino acids. CDR1 and CDR2 from the germline V gene are LNHDA and SQIVND (reference sequence). The time point: blood 4 weeks post-SBRT, at nephrectomy. The treatment denotes: 15 Gy SBRT to primary tumor, nephrectomy 4 weeks later. This clone was seen a handful of times. Its target is not known. The repertoire was sequenced with immunoSEQ multiplex PCR; TCRdb's copy has only in-frame clones and lacks some. Here the sample spans around 180,000 clones, roughly 90% being singletons. The sample consisted of blood, taken from a patient whose treatment included radiotherapy and nephrectomy. This receptor was taken from a woman aged 45 to 65 with renal cell carcinoma. The genes are TRBV19 and TRBJ1-2; D unresolved. The CDR3 protein is CASSIGPSANYGYTF. CDR3 in DNA: TGTGCCAGTAGTATCGGACCGAGCGCGAACTATGGCTACACCTTC.